The rows below give T cell receptor beta chains drawn from one sample of a study of T cells after yellow fever vaccination. TCRdb independently ran MiXCR on the 5' RACE reads; one entry per CDR3 protein. This sample carries about 160,000 distinct CDR3 sequences, under 7.5% of them seen once, and the ten largest clones take more than 2%. The source was CD4+ T cells sorted from PBMCs, collected 4 to 5 days after the first yellow fever vaccination. The receptors derive from a man between 18 and 29 years old who received the YFV17D yellow fever vaccine. CDR3s include the opening cysteine and the closing phenylalanine or tryptophan. A D gene is named only where the DNA matches it firmly. Rows give clone size only sometimes, using once, few, many, or a class for an expanded clone.

clone_size,v_call,j_call,d_call,cdr3_aa,cdr3_nt
many,TRBV7-2,TRBJ1-2,TRBD1,CASSLAGQGAGGYTF,TGTGCCAGCAGCTTAGCGGGACAGGGGGCTGGTGGCTACACCTTC
NA,TRBV20-1,TRBJ2-7,NA,CSARARTLSYEQYF,TGCAGTGCTAGAGCCCGGACACTCTCCTACGAGCAGTACTTC
NA,TRBV20-1,TRBJ1-2,TRBD1,CSASKPGQGFYYGYTF,TGCAGTGCTTCTAAACCGGGACAGGGGTTTTACTATGGCTACACCTTC
many,TRBV5-1,TRBJ1-6,NA,CASSLAGKNSPLHF,TGCGCCAGCAGCTTGGCGGGGAAAAATTCACCCCTCCACTTT
many,TRBV5-4,TRBJ2-5,TRBD2,CASSLESGLGTQYF,TGTGCCAGCAGCTTGGAGTCCGGACTAGGAACCCAGTACTTC
few,TRBV7-2,TRBJ2-1,NA,CASSSLPATYNEQFF,TGTGCCAGCAGCTCCCTACCCGCAACCTACAATGAGCAGTTCTTC
many,TRBV2,TRBJ2-2,NA,CASSEQGQGSGELFF,TGTGCCAGCAGTGAACAGGGCCAGGGGTCCGGGGAGCTGTTTTTT
few,TRBV20-1,TRBJ1-2,TRBD1,CSATKPGQGFYYGYTF,TGCAGTGCTACTAAACCGGGACAGGGGTTTTACTATGGCTACACCTTC
NA,TRBV12-3/TRBV12-4,TRBJ1-6,NA,CASSLGGRSPLHF,TGTGCCAGCAGTTTAGGCGGGCGTTCACCCCTCCACTTT
many,TRBV4-1,TRBJ2-5,TRBD2,CASSQGTSGGETQYF,TGCGCCAGCAGCCAGGGGACTAGCGGGGGAGAGACCCAGTACTTC
many,TRBV11-2,TRBJ2-7,TRBD2,CASSLAGEQYF,TGTGCCAGCAGCCTAGCGGGGGAGCAGTACTTC
many,TRBV23-1,TRBJ1-1,TRBD1,CASSHRDSLNTEAFF,TGCGCCAGCAGTCATCGGGACAGCTTGAACACTGAAGCTTTCTTT
many,TRBV5-1,TRBJ2-2,NA,CASSFWTDNTGELFF,TGCGCCAGCAGCTTCTGGACAGATAACACCGGGGAGCTGTTTTTT
many,TRBV20-1,TRBJ2-3,NA,CSARAGRGGLADTQYF,TGCAGTGCTAGAGCCGGGCGTGGGGGGCTTGCAGATACGCAGTATTTT
many,TRBV4-3,TRBJ2-1,TRBD1,CASSQDWDRENNEQFF,TGCGCCAGCAGCCAAGATTGGGACAGGGAAAACAATGAGCAGTTCTTC
many,TRBV5-1,TRBJ1-2,NA,CASSLDGVLNLGYTF,TGCGCCAGCAGCTTGGATGGCGTCCTCAACTTGGGCTACACCTTC
many,TRBV20-1,TRBJ2-5,TRBD2,CSARGLNLAGGQPETQYF,TGCAGTGCTAGAGGCCTCAATTTAGCGGGGGGCCAACCGGAGACCCAGTACTTC
many,TRBV27,TRBJ2-2,NA,CASSRPLGGNTGELFF,TGTGCCAGCAGCCGTCCGCTGGGGGGGAACACCGGGGAGCTGTTTTTT
NA,TRBV24-1,TRBJ2-5,TRBD1,CATSEGRGQETQYF,TGTGCCACCAGTGAAGGCAGGGGGCAAGAGACCCAGTACTTC
few,TRBV10-3,TRBJ2-5,TRBD2,CAISEALSAGGKETQYF,TGTGCCATCAGTGAGGCCCTATCAGCGGGGGGAAAAGAGACCCAGTACTTC
many,TRBV20-1,TRBJ2-1,NA,CSARDPKGGPEQFF,TGCAGTGCTAGAGACCCCAAAGGGGGTCCTGAGCAGTTCTTC
many,TRBV5-1,TRBJ1-3,NA,CASSLAGGVSGNTIYF,TGCGCCAGCAGCTTGGCGGGGGGGGTCTCTGGAAACACCATATATTTT
many,TRBV20-1,TRBJ2-4,NA,CSASRQAPIQYF,TGCAGTGCTAGCAGACAGGCCCCCATTCAGTACTTC
many,TRBV6-5,TRBJ2-5,NA,CASSPFGEETQYF,TGTGCCAGCAGTCCCTTTGGGGAAGAGACCCAGTACTTC
few,TRBV20-1,TRBJ2-3,TRBD2,CSAVTSWGTDTQYF,TGCAGTGCTGTGACTAGCTGGGGCACAGATACGCAGTATTTT
many,TRBV10-3,TRBJ1-1,TRBD1,CAISVDRGNTEAFF,TGTGCCATCAGTGTGGACAGGGGAAACACTGAAGCTTTCTTT
many,TRBV7-2,TRBJ1-1,NA,CASSAKRGETEAFF,TGTGCCAGCAGCGCTAAGCGGGGAGAGACTGAAGCTTTCTTT
few,TRBV7-9,TRBJ1-5,NA,CASALGAGQPQHF,TGTGCCAGCGCCCTGGGCGCGGGGCAGCCCCAGCATTTT
many,TRBV10-3,TRBJ2-5,NA,CAISASGRQETQYF,TGTGCCATCAGTGCGTCCGGCAGGCAAGAGACCCAGTACTTC
NA,TRBV5-4,TRBJ2-7,TRBD1,CASSSRQGTGEQYF,TGTGCCAGCAGCTCGAGACAGGGAACGGGCGAGCAGTACTTC
few,TRBV11-2,TRBJ2-7,NA,CASSNGRTGSYEQYF,TGTGCCAGCAGCAATGGACGAACCGGATCCTACGAGCAGTACTTC
many,TRBV25-1,TRBJ2-2,NA,CASSEMSGANTGELFF,TGTGCCAGCAGTGAAATGTCGGGGGCTAACACCGGGGAGCTGTTTTTT
few,TRBV11-2,TRBJ2-5,NA,CASSFWGAQYQETQYF,TGTGCCAGCAGCTTCTGGGGGGCACAGTACCAAGAGACCCAGTACTTC
many,TRBV7-2,TRBJ1-2,TRBD1,CASSQRVRDRGDYGYTF,TGTGCCAGCAGCCAAAGAGTCCGGGACAGGGGGGACTATGGCTACACCTTC
NA,TRBV5-3,TRBJ2-3,TRBD2,CAIGPGGTDTQYF,TGTGCCATCGGCCCGGGGGGAACAGATACGCAGTATTTT
few,TRBV3-1,TRBJ2-1,TRBD2,CASSQDLAGGNEQFF,TGTGCCAGCAGCCAAGATCTAGCGGGGGGAAATGAGCAGTTCTTC
many,TRBV20-1,TRBJ1-2,NA,CSAVKSDYGYTF,TGCAGTGCCGTCAAATCGGACTATGGCTACACCTTC
few,TRBV7-2,TRBJ1-2,NA,CASSLLKGVNYGYTF,TGTGCCAGCAGCCTGCTGAAAGGGGTTAACTATGGCTACACCTTC
NA,TRBV7-9,TRBJ1-1,NA,CASSEIGGNTEAFF,TGTGCCAGCAGCGAGATCGGGGGGAACACTGAAGCTTTCTTT
few,TRBV7-3,TRBJ2-2,NA,CATRRERSNTGELFF,TGTGCCACCCGCCGGGAGCGGTCGAACACCGGGGAGCTGTTTTTT
many,TRBV5-6,TRBJ1-2,TRBD1,CASSTAGQGYYGYTF,TGTGCCAGCAGCACCGCCGGACAGGGCTACTATGGCTACACCTTC
many,TRBV7-3,TRBJ2-6,NA,CASSFEPSGANVLTF,TGTGCCAGCAGCTTTGAGCCCTCTGGGGCCAACGTCCTGACTTTC
NA,TRBV18,TRBJ2-1,TRBD2,CASSRDLGLAGGPNEQFF,TGTGCCAGCTCACGGGACCTGGGCCTAGCGGGGGGCCCCAATGAGCAGTTCTTC
few,TRBV5-1,TRBJ1-4,TRBD1,CASSSQGAWYEKLFF,TGCGCCAGCAGCTCACAGGGGGCGTGGTACGAAAAACTGTTTTTT
few,TRBV5-5,TRBJ1-6,NA,CASSLAPGLRSPLHF,TGTGCCAGCAGCTTGGCCCCGGGGCTTAGATCACCCCTCCACTTT
NA,TRBV28,TRBJ1-3,NA,CASSLNWGSGNTIYF,TGTGCCAGCAGTCTAAACTGGGGCTCTGGAAACACCATATATTTT
NA,TRBV5-4,TRBJ2-7,TRBD1,CASSLDRGLSYEQYF,TGTGCCAGCAGCCTTGACAGGGGGCTTTCCTACGAGCAGTACTTC
many,TRBV4-3,TRBJ2-2,NA,CASSLGYPNTGELFF,TGCGCCAGCAGCCTCGGCTACCCGAACACCGGGGAGCTGTTTTTT